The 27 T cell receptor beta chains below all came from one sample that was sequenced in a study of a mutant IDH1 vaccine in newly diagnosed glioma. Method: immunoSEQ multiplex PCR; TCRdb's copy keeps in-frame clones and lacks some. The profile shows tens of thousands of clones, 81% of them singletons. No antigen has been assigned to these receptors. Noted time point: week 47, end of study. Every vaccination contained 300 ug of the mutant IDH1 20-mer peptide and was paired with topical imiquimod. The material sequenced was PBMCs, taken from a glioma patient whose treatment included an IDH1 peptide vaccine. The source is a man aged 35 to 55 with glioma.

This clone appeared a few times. The CDR3 DNA sequence: TGTGCCAGCGGACAGGGAGGTGCTGAAGCTTTCTTT. Protein: CASGQGGAEAFF. The chain links TRBV6-5 to TRBJ1-1; 8 bases are a match to TRBD1. The CDR3 loop spans 12 amino acids. Trimming at V came to 8 bases and at J to 6 bases, leaving 5 bases not matched to a gene. Looked up from germline, CDR1 is MNHEY and CDR2 is SVGAGI.

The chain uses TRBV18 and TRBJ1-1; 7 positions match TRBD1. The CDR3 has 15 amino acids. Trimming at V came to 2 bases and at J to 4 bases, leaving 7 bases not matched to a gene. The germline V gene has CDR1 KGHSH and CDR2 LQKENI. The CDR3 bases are TGTGCCAGCTCACCAACGACAGGGTATGGCACTGAAGCTTTCTTT. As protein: CASSPTTGYGTEAFF.

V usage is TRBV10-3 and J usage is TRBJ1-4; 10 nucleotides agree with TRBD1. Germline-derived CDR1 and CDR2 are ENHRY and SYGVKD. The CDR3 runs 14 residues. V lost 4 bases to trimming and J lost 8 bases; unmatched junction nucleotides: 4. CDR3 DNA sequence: TGTGCCATCAGTGCGGGACAGGGGAACGAAAAACTGTTTTTT. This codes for CAISAGQGNEKLFF.

CDR3 amino acids: CASSLEPGRTDTQYF. In DNA form, the CDR3 reads TGTGCCAGCAGCTTAGAGCCAGGACGCACAGATACGCAGTATTTT. This chain connects TRBV7-2 to TRBJ2-3, with D hard to call. This CDR3 contains 15 residues. Germline loops: CDR1 SGHTA, CDR2 FQGNSA. The V end was cut by 1 base, the J end by 1 base, with 9 bases between.

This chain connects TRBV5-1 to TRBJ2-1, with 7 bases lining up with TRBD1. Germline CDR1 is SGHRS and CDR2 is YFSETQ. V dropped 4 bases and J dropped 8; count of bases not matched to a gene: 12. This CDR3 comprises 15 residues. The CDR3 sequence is CASSRQGLLVDEQFF. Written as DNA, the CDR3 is TGCGCCAGCAGCCGACAGGGTCTTTTAGTCGATGAGCAGTTCTTC.

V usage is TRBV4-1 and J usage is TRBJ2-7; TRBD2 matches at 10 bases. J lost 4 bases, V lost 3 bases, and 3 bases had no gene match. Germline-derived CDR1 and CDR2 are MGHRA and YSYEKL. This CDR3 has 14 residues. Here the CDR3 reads CASSQLAGEYEQYF. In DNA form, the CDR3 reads TGCGCCAGCAGCCAGCTAGCGGGAGAGTACGAGCAGTACTTC.

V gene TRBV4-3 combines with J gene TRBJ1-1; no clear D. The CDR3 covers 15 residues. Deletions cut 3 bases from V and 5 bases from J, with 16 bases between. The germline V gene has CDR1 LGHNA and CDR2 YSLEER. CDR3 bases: TGCGCCAGCAGCCAGAATTGGGGAGTTGGTACTGAAGCTTTCTTT. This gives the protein CASSQNWGVGTEAFF.

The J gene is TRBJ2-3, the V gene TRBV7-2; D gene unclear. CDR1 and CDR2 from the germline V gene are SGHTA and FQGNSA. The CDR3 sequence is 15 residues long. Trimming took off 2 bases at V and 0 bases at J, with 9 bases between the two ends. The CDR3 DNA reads TGTGCCAGCAGCTTACAGCGCACTAGCACAGATACGCAGTATTTT. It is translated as CASSLQRTSTDTQYF.

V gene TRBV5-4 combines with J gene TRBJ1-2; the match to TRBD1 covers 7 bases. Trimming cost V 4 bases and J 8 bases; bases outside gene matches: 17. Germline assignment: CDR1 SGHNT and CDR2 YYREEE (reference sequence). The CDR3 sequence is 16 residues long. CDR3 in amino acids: CASSPLSRQGGDGYTF. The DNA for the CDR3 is TGTGCCAGCAGCCCATTAAGTCGACAGGGCGGGGACGGCTACACCTTC.

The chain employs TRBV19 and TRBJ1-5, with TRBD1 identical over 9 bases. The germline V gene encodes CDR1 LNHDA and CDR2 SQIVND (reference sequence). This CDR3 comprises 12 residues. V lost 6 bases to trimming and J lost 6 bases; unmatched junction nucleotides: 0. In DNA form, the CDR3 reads TGTGCCAGTAGGGACAGGGGTCAGCCCCAGCATTTT. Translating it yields CASRDRGQPQHF.

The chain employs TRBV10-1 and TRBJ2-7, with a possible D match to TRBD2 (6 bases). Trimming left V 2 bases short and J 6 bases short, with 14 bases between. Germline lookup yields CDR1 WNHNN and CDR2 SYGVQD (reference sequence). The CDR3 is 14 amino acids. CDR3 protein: CASSEGSRGREQYF. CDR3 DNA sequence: TGCGCCAGCAGTGAGGGTTCGCGGGGTCGCGAGCAGTACTTC.

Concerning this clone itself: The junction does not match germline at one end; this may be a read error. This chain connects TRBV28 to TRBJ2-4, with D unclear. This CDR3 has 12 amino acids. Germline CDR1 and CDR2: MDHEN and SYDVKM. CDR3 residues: CASSSGVNIRYF. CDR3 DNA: TGTGCCAGCAGTTCTGGGGTAAACATTCGGTACTTC.

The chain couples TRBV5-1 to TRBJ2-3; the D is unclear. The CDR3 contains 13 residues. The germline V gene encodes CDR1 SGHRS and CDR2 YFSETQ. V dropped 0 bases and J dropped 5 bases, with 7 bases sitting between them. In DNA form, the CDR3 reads TGCGCCAGCAGCTTGGGATGGGGAGATACGCAGTATTTT. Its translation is CASSLGWGDTQYF.

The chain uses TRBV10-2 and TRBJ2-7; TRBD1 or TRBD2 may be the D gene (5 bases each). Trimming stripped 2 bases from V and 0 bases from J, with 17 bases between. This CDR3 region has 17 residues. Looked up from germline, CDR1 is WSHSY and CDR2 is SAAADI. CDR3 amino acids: CASSEGVLRGLSYEQYF. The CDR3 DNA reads TGCGCCAGCAGTGAGGGAGTTTTGAGGGGTCTCTCCTACGAGCAGTACTTC.

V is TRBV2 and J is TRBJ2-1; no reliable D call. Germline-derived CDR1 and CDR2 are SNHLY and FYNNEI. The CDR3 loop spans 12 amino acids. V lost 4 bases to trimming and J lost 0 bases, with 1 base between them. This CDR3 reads CASSGSYNEQFF. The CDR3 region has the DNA TGTGCCAGCAGTGGCTCCTACAATGAGCAGTTCTTC.

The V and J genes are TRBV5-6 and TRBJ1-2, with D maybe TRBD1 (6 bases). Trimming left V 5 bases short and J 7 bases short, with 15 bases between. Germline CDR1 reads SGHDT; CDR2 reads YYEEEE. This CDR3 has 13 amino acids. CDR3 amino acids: CASSPDRGAGYTF. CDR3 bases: TGTGCCAGCAGTCCAGACCGGGGGGCTGGCTACACCTTC.

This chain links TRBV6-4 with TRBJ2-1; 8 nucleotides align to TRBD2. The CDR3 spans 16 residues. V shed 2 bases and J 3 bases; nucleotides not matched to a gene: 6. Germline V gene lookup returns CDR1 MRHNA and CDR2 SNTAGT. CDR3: CASSDLYGGDYNEQFF. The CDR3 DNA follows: TGTGCCAGCAGTGACCTTTACGGGGGGGACTACAATGAGCAGTTCTTC.

The CDR3 loop reads CASSLSGGTYEQYF. CDR3 bases: TGTGCCAGCAGTTTAAGTGGCGGAACCTACGAGCAGTACTTC. This chain joins TRBV27 and TRBJ2-7; D gene ambiguous. CDR1 MNHEY and CDR2 SMNVEV come from the germline V gene (reference sequence). With 2 bases removed from V and 2 bases from J, the gap between germline ends came to 10 bases. This CDR3 is built from 14 residues.

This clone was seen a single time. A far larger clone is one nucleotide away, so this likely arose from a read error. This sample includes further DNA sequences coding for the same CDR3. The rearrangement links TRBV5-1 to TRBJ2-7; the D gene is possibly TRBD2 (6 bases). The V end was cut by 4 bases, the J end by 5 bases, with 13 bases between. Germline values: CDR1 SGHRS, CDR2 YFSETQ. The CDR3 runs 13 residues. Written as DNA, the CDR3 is TGCGCCAGCAGCCCGGGGGTCGGAGACGAGCAGTACTTC. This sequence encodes CASSPGVGDEQYF.

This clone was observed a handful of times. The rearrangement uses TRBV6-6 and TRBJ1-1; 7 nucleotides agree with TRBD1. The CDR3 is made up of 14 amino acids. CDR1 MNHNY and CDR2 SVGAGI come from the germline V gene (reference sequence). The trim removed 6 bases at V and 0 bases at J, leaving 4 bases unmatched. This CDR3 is CASSRRGMNTEAFF. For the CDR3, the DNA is TGTGCCAGCAGCCGCAGGGGGATGAACACTGAAGCTTTCTTT.

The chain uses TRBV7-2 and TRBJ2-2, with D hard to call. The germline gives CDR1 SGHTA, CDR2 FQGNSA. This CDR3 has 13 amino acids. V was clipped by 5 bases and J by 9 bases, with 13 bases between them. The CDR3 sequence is CASSLRPRRELFF. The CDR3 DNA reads TGTGCCAGCAGCCTCCGACCCCGGCGGGAGCTGTTTTTT. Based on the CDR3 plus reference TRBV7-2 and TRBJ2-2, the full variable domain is GAGVSQSPSNKVTEKGKDVELRCDPISGHTALYWYRQSLGQGLEFLIYFQGNSAPDKSGLPSDRFSAERTGGSVSTLTIQRTQQEDSAVYLCASSLRPRRELFFGEGSRLTVL.

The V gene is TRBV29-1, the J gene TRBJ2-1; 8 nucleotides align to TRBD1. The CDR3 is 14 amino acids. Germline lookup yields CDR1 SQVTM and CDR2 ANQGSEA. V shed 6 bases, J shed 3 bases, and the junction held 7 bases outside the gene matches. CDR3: CSVPGTGDYNEQFF. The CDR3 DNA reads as TGCAGCGTCCCCGGGACAGGTGACTACAATGAGCAGTTCTTC.

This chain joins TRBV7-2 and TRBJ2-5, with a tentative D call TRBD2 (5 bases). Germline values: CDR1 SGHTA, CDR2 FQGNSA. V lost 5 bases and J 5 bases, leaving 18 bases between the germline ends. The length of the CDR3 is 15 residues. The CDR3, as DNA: TGTGCCAGCAGCCGTCCCGGGATCCCCGGGGAGACCCAGTACTTC. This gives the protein CASSRPGIPGETQYF. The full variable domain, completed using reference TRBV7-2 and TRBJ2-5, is GAGVSQSPSNKVTEKGKDVELRCDPISGHTALYWYRQSLGQGLEFLIYFQGNSAPDKSGLPSDRFSAERTGGSVSTLTIQRTQQEDSAVYLCASSRPGIPGETQYFGPGTRLLVL.

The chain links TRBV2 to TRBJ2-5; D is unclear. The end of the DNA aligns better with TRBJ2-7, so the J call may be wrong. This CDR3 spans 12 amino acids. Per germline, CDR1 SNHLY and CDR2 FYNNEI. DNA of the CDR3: TGTGCCAGCAGTGAAAGCTCCTACGAGCAGTACTTC. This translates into CASSESSYEQYF.

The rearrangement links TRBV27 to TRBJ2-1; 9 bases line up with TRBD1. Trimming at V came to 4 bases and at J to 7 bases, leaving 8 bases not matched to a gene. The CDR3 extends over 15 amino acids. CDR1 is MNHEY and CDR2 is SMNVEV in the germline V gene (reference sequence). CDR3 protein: CASSSYRGLKNEQFF. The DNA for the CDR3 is TGTGCCAGCAGTTCTTACAGGGGGCTAAAAAATGAGCAGTTCTTC.

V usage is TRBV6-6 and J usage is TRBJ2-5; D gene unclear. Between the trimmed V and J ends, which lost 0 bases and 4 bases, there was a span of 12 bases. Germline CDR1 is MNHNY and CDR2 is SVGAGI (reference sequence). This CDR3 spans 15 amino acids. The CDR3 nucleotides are TGTGCCAGCAGTTACTCGGGTTGGGCGGCAGAGACCCAGTACTTC. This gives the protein CASSYSGWAAETQYF.

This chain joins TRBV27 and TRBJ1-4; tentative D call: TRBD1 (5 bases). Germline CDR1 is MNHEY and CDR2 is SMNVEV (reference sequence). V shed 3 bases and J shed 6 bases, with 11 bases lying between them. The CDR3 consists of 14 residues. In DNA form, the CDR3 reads TGTGCCAGCAGTTTGGTCCAGGGATATGAAAAACTGTTTTTT. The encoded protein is CASSLVQGYEKLFF.